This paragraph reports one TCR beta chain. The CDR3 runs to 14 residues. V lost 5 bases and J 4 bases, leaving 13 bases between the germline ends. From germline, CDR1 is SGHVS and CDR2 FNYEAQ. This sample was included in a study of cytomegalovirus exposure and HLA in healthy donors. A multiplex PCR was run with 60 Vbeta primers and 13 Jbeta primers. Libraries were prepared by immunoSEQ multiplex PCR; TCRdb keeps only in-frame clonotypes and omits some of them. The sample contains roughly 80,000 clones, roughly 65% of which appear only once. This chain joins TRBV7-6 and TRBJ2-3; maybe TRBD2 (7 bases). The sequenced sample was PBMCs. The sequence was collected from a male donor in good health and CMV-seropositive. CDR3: CASSPSGGPDTQYF. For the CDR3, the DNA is TGTGCCAGCAGCCCGTCCGGGGGGCCAGATACGCAGTATTTT.